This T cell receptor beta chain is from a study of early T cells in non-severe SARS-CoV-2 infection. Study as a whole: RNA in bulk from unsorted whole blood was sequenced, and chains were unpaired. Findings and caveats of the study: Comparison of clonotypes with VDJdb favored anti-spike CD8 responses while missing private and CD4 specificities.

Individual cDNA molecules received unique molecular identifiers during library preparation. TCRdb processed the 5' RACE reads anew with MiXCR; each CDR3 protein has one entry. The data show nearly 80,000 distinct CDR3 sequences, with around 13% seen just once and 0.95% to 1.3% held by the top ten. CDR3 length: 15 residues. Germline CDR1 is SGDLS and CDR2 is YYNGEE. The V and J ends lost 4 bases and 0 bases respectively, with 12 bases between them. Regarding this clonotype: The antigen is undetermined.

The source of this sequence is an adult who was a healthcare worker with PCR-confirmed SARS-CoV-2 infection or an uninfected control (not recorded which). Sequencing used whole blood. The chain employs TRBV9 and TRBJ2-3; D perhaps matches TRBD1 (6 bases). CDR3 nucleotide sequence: TGTGCCAGCAGCCAACAGGGCCCTAGCACAGATACGCAGTATTTT. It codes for CASSQQGPSTDTQYF.